The present entry profiles one T cell receptor beta chain with its context. After removal of 4 bases from V and 4 bases from J, the junction contained 14 bases not matched to a gene. The CDR3 sequence is 17 residues long. Germline loops: CDR1 SGHRS, CDR2 YFSETQ. Authors' methods: Reference gene primer amplification in the assay estimated nucleated cell counts. Clones were read by immunoSEQ multiplex PCR, and TCRdb kept only the in-frame ones, dropping some. The D gene and trimming were derived from the DNA, and the V and J assignments and clone size from that table. Seen here are about 86,000 clones, over 80% observed once, and the top ten hold around 3%. These data belong to a study of blood T cell repertoires in COVID-19. Overall study context: Both acute and convalescent COVID-19 samples were obtained from the United States, Italy and Spain. The analysed material was cDNA or gDNA that came from T cells, B-cell-depleted T cells, or PBMCs.

This receptor was obtained from a man in his fifties or sixties with acute or convalescent COVID-19. The chain uses TRBV5-1 and TRBJ2-5; 9 bases fit TRBD2. Sequencing used peripheral blood. The CDR3 loop is CASSPTTSTSGIETQYF. In DNA, the CDR3 is TGCGCCAGCAGCCCCACAACCTCGACTAGCGGTATAGAGACCCAGTACTTC.